This TCR beta chain was documented in a study of shared clonotypes between healthy human individuals. Study-level background: The composition of the donors was a couple of women and a few men aged 18 to 49. Study-level results: Sampling covered nothing but blood. Tissue TCR repertoires likely differ from those found in blood.

Trimming took 4 bases from V and 4 from J; bases not matched to a gene: 9. The CDR3 has 14 residues. Germline CDR1 SQVTM, CDR2 ANQGSEA. The method was immunoSEQ multiplex PCR; TCRdb's version includes in-frame clones alone and lacks a portion of them. The table records approximately 500,000 clones, less than 96% of them present only once. The sample holds a few counts of this clone. Its specificity is unknown. The origin of this receptor is a woman under 40 in good health. Sequencing input: naive CD4+ T cells sorted from blood. As to subset: CD45RA+ positively selected. The genes are TRBV29-1 and TRBJ2-7, with 8 bases that match TRBD1. The CDR3 DNA reads TGCAGCGTTGCGTCGGACAGGGTGGTGTACGAGCAGTACTTC. Translation gives CSVASDRVVYEQYF.